This TCR beta chain is drawn from a study of cytomegalovirus exposure and HLA in healthy donors. Study-wide results and limits: It was reported that the classifier diagnosed cytomegalovirus status with high specificity and sensitivity in both the original and validation cohorts. Analyzed later, most CMV-associated TCR beta chains appeared HLA-restricted. Among immune exposure information, only CMV serostatus was available.

Trimming took off 4 bases at V and 1 base at J, with 12 bases between the two ends. Per germline, CDR1 SGHRS and CDR2 YFSETQ. The CDR3 length is 15 residues. Note on this clone: Antigen: not known.

PCR involved 60 Vbeta and 13 Jbeta primers. Measured with immunoSEQ multiplex PCR; TCRdb has only the in-frame clones, and not every one. The sample carries 150,000 to 200,000 clones, approximately 70% recorded once. The rearrangement joins TRBV5-1 to TRBJ1-5; D possibly corresponds to TRBD1 (6 bases). The TCR was taken from a man between 35 and 55 years old in good health and CMV-seropositive. Sequencing used PBMCs. In nucleotides, the CDR3 is TGCGCCAGCAGCCCCGAGGGGGTGAGCAATCAGCCCCAGCATTTT. This codes for CASSPEGVSNQPQHF.